The clone carrying this T cell receptor (beta chain) was counted between two and nine times. Looked up from germline, CDR1 is GTSNPN and CDR2 is SVGIG (reference sequence). This CDR3 has 14 residues. The V end lost 0 bases, the J end lost 4 bases, and 12 bases lay between the germline ends. Clones were read by immunoSEQ multiplex PCR, and TCRdb kept only the in-frame ones, dropping some. The sample records 80,000 to 95,000 clones, approximately 96% being singletons. This specimen belongs to a study of technical replicates of blood from several donors. The sequence was obtained from a human donor in good health. The chain carries TRBV30 and TRBJ1-1; a possible D gene is TRBD1 (6 bases). Material: T cells isolated from PBMCs. The CDR3 nucleotides read TGTGCCTGGAGTGTACAGGGAGGGATCACTGAAGCTTTCTTT. Protein sequence: CAWSVQGGITEAFF.